This T cell receptor (beta chain) was identified during a study of blood T cell repertoires in COVID-19. The CDR3 length is 13 residues. The V end was cut by 3 bases, the J end by 3 bases, with 11 bases between. Germline CDR1 and CDR2: DFQATT and SNEGSKA (reference sequence). Only in-frame clones appear in the TCRdb table, and some are missing; sequencing was by immunoSEQ multiplex PCR. The profile shows 50,000 to 65,000 clones, approximately 83% of them singletons. Sequencing was performed on peripheral blood. The receptor's source is a human donor in a cohort sampled during active COVID-19. V gene TRBV20-1 combines with J gene TRBJ1-1; D possibly corresponds to TRBD1 (6 bases). The CDR3 is CSASQGRYTEAFF. Written as DNA, the CDR3 is TGCAGTGCTAGTCAGGGGCGATACACTGAAGCTTTCTTT.